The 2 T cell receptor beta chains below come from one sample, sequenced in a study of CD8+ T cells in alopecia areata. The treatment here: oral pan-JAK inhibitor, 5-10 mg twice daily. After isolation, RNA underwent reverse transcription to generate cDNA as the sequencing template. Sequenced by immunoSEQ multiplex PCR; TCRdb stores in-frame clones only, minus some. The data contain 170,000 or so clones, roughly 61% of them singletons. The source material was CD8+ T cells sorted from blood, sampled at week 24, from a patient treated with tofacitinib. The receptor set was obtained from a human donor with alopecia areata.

The CDR3 DNA is TGTGCCAGCAGATCGGACAGTGTGGTCGGCTACACCTTC. This translates into CASRSDSVVGYTF. The chain carries TRBV5-6 and TRBJ1-2, with D perhaps TRBD1 (6 bases). The CDR3 totals 13 residues. Trimming stripped 5 bases from V and 8 bases from J, with 16 bases between. Germline CDR1 SGHDT, CDR2 YYEEEE.

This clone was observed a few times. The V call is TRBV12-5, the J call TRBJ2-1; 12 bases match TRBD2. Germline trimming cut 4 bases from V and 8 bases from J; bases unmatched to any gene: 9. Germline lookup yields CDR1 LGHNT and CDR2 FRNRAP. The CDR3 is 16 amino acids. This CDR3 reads CASGSSSSGGAYEQFF. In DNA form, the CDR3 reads TGTGCTAGTGGTTCCTCCTCTAGCGGGGGGGCATATGAGCAGTTCTTC. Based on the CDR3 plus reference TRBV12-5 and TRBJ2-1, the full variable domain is DARVTQTPRHKVTEMGQEVTMRCQPILGHNTVFWYRQTMMQGLELLAYFRNRAPLDDSGMPKDRFSAEMPDATLATLKIQPSEPRDSAVYFCASGSSSSGGAYEQFFGPGTRLTVL.